These T cell receptor beta chains were read from a single sample in a study of siplizumab effects on memory and regulatory T cells. The table came from immunoSEQ multiplex PCR; TCRdb's copy has only in-frame clones and leaves some out. Of tens of thousands of clones listed, 95% to 97% were seen once; the top ten hold roughly 0.031%. The sequenced material came from naive CD4+ T cells sorted from blood. These receptor sequences come from a human donor in good health. Each CDR3 is given with its conserved first and last residue. Fields, in order: J gene, D gene, V gene, clone size, CDR3 DNA, CDR3 protein. A D gene is named only where the DNA matches it firmly. Where a row states a size, it is once, few, many or the class of an expanded clone; other rows omit it.

J gene: TRBJ2-3; D gene: .; V gene: TRBV7-3; clone size: .; CDR3 DNA: TGTGCCAGCAGCAGCACTAGCATTTCCACAGATACGCAGTATTTT; CDR3 protein: CASSSTSISTDTQYF
J gene: TRBJ1-5; D gene: .; V gene: TRBV6-5; clone size: .; CDR3 DNA: TGTGCCAGCGGTCAGCCCCAGCATTTT; CDR3 protein: CASGQPQHF
J gene: TRBJ2-5; D gene: .; V gene: TRBV7-2; clone size: .; CDR3 DNA: TGTGCCAGCAGCAGGGGGGGAGAGACCCAGTACTTC; CDR3 protein: CASSRGGETQYF
J gene: TRBJ2-3; D gene: .; V gene: TRBV5-4; clone size: once; CDR3 DNA: TGTGCCAGCAGCCCGGAGAGGGGGGCGGGAGATACGCAGTATTTT; CDR3 protein: CASSPERGAGDTQYF
J gene: TRBJ2-2; D gene: .; V gene: TRBV7-3; clone size: .; CDR3 DNA: TGTGCCAGCAGCACCCAATCAAGGGGGAACACCGGGGAGCTGTTTTTT; CDR3 protein: CASSTQSRGNTGELFF
J gene: TRBJ1-3; D gene: .; V gene: TRBV7-2; clone size: .; CDR3 DNA: TGTGCCAGCAGCCCCGGTGGGGGCAGGGCTGGAAACACCATATATTTT; CDR3 protein: CASSPGGGRAGNTIYF
J gene: TRBJ2-7; D gene: .; V gene: TRBV5-1; clone size: .; CDR3 DNA: TGCGCCAGCAGCATCGGACCCCACTACGAGCAGTACTTC; CDR3 protein: CASSIGPHYEQYF
J gene: TRBJ2-2; D gene: TRBD2; V gene: TRBV7-7; clone size: .; CDR3 DNA: TGTGCCAGCAGCTTACTCGGGGGGGCCGCCGGGGAGCTGTTTTTT; CDR3 protein: CASSLLGGAAGELFF
J gene: TRBJ1-4; D gene: .; V gene: TRBV18; clone size: .; CDR3 DNA: TGTGCCAGCTCACCAGGACGGTTCGTATATGAAAAACTGTTTTTT; CDR3 protein: CASSPGRFVYEKLFF
J gene: TRBJ2-2; D gene: .; V gene: TRBV7-3; clone size: .; CDR3 DNA: TGTGCCAGCAGCTCCGGACTGAACACCGGGGAGCTGTTTTTT; CDR3 protein: CASSSGLNTGELFF
J gene: TRBJ2-3; D gene: TRBD2; V gene: TRBV4-2; clone size: .; CDR3 DNA: TGTGCCAGCAGCCAAGATTTAATAGCGGGGGGGCTAGATACGCAGTATTTT; CDR3 protein: CASSQDLIAGGLDTQYF
J gene: TRBJ1-6; D gene: TRBD1; V gene: TRBV28; clone size: .; CDR3 DNA: TGTGCCAGCAGGCGACAGGGGGCCGCTTCACCCCTCCACTTT; CDR3 protein: CASRRQGAASPLHF
J gene: TRBJ1-3; D gene: .; V gene: TRBV9; clone size: .; CDR3 DNA: TGTGCCAGCAGCGTAGCTACCTTGGGGTGGCCTGGAAACACCATATATTTT; CDR3 protein: CASSVATLGWPGNTIYF
J gene: TRBJ1-1; D gene: .; V gene: TRBV19; clone size: .; CDR3 DNA: TGTGCCACTCCCGGACTGAACACTGAAGCTTTCTTT; CDR3 protein: CATPGLNTEAFF
J gene: TRBJ2-3; D gene: .; V gene: TRBV5-1; clone size: .; CDR3 DNA: TGCGCCAGCAGCTCAGGGTATGAAGATACGCAGTATTTT; CDR3 protein: CASSSGYEDTQYF
J gene: TRBJ1-6; D gene: .; V gene: TRBV25-1; clone size: .; CDR3 DNA: TGTGCCAGCAGTGATAGGGGCGGAAATTCACCCCTCCACTTT; CDR3 protein: CASSDRGGNSPLHF
J gene: TRBJ1-5; D gene: .; V gene: TRBV18; clone size: .; CDR3 DNA: TGTGCCAGCTCACCGGAGGGTAGGGGTGGGGGACAGCCCCAGCATTTT; CDR3 protein: CASSPEGRGGGQPQHF
J gene: TRBJ2-5; D gene: .; V gene: TRBV30; clone size: .; CDR3 DNA: TGTGCCTGGAGTGTAGGGGGGGGGCCAGGAGAGACCCAGTACTTC; CDR3 protein: CAWSVGGGPGETQYF
J gene: TRBJ2-7; D gene: .; V gene: TRBV2; clone size: .; CDR3 DNA: TGTGCCAGCAGTGAACAGGGGTCTTCTTACGAGCAGTACTTC; CDR3 protein: CASSEQGSSYEQYF
J gene: TRBJ2-7; D gene: .; V gene: TRBV19; clone size: .; CDR3 DNA: TGTGCCAGTAGTAGGGCAGGGGCGATTCGATACGAGCAGTACTTC; CDR3 protein: CASSRAGAIRYEQYF
J gene: TRBJ2-7; D gene: .; V gene: TRBV2; clone size: .; CDR3 DNA: TGTGCCAGCAGTGTGGGCAGGGGAGACGAGCAGTACTTC; CDR3 protein: CASSVGRGDEQYF
J gene: TRBJ2-2; D gene: .; V gene: TRBV7-9; clone size: .; CDR3 DNA: TGTGCCAGCATCCTACCCGTAGTGGGGGCGGTATCCGGGGAGCTGTTTTTT; CDR3 protein: CASILPVVGAVSGELFF
J gene: TRBJ2-3; D gene: .; V gene: TRBV28; clone size: .; CDR3 DNA: TGTGCCAGCAGCCACAGGGTTGAGTCGGATACGCAGTATTTT; CDR3 protein: CASSHRVESDTQYF
J gene: TRBJ2-3; D gene: .; V gene: TRBV4-1; clone size: .; CDR3 DNA: TGCGCCAGCAGCCAAAATTCCGGGACCAAGGACACAGATACGCAGTATTTT; CDR3 protein: CASSQNSGTKDTDTQYF
J gene: TRBJ1-2; D gene: .; V gene: TRBV18; clone size: once; CDR3 DNA: TGTGCCAGCTCACCAGGGGCCAAAAATGGCTACACCTTC; CDR3 protein: CASSPGAKNGYTF
J gene: TRBJ1-1; D gene: TRBD1; V gene: TRBV18; clone size: .; CDR3 DNA: TGTGCCAGCTCACCGGGACAGGGCACTGAAGCTTTCTTT; CDR3 protein: CASSPGQGTEAFF
J gene: TRBJ1-1; D gene: .; V gene: TRBV7-7; clone size: .; CDR3 DNA: TGTGCCAGCAGCAGGGGCACTGAAGCTTTCTTT; CDR3 protein: CASSRGTEAFF
J gene: TRBJ2-1; D gene: TRBD2; V gene: TRBV5-1; clone size: .; CDR3 DNA: TGCGCCAGCAGCTTAGCCTTTCTAGCGGACTCCTACAATGAGCAGTTCTTC; CDR3 protein: CASSLAFLADSYNEQFF
J gene: TRBJ2-3; D gene: TRBD1; V gene: TRBV7-2; clone size: .; CDR3 DNA: TGTGCCAGCAGCCCGGGGACAGGCCGCACAGATACGCAGTATTTT; CDR3 protein: CASSPGTGRTDTQYF
J gene: TRBJ2-7; D gene: .; V gene: TRBV12-5; clone size: .; CDR3 DNA: TGTGCTAGTCCCAGGACAAACTACGAGCAGTACTTC; CDR3 protein: CASPRTNYEQYF
J gene: TRBJ2-7; D gene: .; V gene: TRBV7-8; clone size: .; CDR3 DNA: TGTGCCAGCAGCTCGTCGGGGACCGCCTCCTACGAGCAGTACTTC; CDR3 protein: CASSSSGTASYEQYF
J gene: TRBJ2-6; D gene: .; V gene: TRBV4-1; clone size: .; CDR3 DNA: TGCGCCAGCAGCCAAGATAGGATATCTGGGGCCAACGTCCTGACTTTC; CDR3 protein: CASSQDRISGANVLTF